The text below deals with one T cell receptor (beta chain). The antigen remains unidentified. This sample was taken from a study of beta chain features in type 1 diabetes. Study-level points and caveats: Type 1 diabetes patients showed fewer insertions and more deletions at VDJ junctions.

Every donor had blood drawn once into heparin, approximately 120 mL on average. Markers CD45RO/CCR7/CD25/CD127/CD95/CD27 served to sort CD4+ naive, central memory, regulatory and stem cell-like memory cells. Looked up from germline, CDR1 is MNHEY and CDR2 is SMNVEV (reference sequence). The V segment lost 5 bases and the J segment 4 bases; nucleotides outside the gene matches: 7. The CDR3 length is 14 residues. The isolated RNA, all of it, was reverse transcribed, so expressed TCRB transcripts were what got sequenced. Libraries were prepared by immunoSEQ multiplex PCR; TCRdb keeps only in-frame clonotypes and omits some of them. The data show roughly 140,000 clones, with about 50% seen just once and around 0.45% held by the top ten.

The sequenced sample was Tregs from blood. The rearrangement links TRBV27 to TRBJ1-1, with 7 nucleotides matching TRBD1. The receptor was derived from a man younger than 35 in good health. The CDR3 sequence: CASSTTGRVTEAFF. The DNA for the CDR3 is TGTGCCAGCAGTACGACAGGGAGAGTCACTGAAGCTTTCTTT.